This T cell receptor (beta chain) appears in the sequencing data of a study of T cell repertoires in cytomegalovirus infection. The overall study: TCR beta signatures that were public indicated CMV infection and matching HLA type.

CDR3 length: 16 residues. From germline, CDR1 is MNHEY and CDR2 SMNVEV (reference sequence). V shed 6 bases, J shed 4 bases, and the junction held 14 bases outside the gene matches. Details on this clonotype: Its specificity is unknown.

Each CDR3 protein is one row after TCRdb ran MiXCR on the reads. The profile shows about 570,000 distinct CDR3 sequences, 35% to 50% of them singletons. Sequenced material: cultured PBMCs, taken from culture after CMV antigen stimulation. V usage is TRBV27 and J usage is TRBJ1-1; 7 positions match TRBD1. This TCR was recovered from a human donor in good health (CMV status not recorded). Some clones in this sample may be carry-over from other donors' samples. CDR3 coding DNA: TGTGCCAGCAGAGCTAGAAGACAGGGTTGGGGCACTGAAGCTTTCTTT. As protein: CASRARRQGWGTEAFF.